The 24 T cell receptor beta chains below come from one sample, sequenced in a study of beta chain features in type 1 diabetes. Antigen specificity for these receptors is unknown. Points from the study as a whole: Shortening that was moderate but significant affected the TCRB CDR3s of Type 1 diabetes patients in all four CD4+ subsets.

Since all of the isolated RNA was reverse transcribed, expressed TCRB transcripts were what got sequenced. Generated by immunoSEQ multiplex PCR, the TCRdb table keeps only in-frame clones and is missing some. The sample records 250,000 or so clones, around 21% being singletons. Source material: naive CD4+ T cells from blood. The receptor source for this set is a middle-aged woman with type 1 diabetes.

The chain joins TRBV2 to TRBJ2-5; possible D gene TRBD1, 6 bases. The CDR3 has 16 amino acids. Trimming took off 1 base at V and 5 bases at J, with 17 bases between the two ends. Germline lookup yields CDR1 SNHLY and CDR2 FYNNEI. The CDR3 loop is CASSEEGVSGLETQYF. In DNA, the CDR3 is TGTGCCAGCAGTGAAGAGGGGGTGTCGGGGTTGGAGACCCAGTACTTC.

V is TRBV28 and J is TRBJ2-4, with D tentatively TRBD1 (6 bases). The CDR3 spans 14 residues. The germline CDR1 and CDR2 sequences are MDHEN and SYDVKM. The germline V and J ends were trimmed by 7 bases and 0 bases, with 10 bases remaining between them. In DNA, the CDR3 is TGTGCCAGCATTGGACAGCTAGCCAAAAACATTCAGTACTTC. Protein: CASIGQLAKNIQYF.

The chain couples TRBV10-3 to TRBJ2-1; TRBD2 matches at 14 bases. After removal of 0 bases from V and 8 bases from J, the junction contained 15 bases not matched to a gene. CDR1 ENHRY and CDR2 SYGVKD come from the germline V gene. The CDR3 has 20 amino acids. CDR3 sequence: CAISESWDPGTSGRTDEQFF. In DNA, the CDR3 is TGTGCCATCAGTGAGTCATGGGACCCTGGGACTAGCGGGAGAACGGATGAGCAGTTCTTC.

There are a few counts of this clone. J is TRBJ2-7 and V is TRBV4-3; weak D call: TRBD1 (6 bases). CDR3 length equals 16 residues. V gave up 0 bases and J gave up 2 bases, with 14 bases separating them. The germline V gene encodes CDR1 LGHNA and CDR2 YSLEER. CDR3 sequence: CASSQDEGGRAYEQYF. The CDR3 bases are TGCGCCAGCAGCCAAGATGAAGGGGGTCGCGCCTACGAGCAGTACTTC.

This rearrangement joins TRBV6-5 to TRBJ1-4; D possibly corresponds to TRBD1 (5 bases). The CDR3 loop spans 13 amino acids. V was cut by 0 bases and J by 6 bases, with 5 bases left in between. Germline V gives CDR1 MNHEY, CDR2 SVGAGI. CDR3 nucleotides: TGTGCCAGCAGTTACTCAGGGGATGAAAAACTGTTTTTT. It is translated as CASSYSGDEKLFF.

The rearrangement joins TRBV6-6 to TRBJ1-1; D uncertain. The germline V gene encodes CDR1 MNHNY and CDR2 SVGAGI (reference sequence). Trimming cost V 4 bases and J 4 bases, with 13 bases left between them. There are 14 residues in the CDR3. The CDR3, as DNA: TGTGCCAGCAGTTCCCCCGGGGAAGTCACTGAAGCTTTCTTT. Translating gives CASSSPGEVTEAFF.

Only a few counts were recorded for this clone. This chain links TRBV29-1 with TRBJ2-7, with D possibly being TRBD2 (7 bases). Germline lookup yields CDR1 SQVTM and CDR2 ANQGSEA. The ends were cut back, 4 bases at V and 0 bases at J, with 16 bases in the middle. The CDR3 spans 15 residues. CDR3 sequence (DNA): TGCAGCGTTGCCCGGGGGGCGGGCCTCTCCTACGAGCAGTACTTC. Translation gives CSVARGAGLSYEQYF.

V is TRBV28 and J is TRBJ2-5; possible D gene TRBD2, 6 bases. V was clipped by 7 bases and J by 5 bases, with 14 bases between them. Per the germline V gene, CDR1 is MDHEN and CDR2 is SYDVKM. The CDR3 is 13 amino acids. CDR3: CASTRGARETQYF. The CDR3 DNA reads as TGTGCCAGCACCCGCGGGGCTCGGGAGACCCAGTACTTC.

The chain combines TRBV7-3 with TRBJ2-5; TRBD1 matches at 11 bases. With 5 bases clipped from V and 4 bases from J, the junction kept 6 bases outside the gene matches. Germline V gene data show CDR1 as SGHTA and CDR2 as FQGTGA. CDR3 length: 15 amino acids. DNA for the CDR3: TGTGCCAGCAGCCCCGGGGACAGGGGGGGAGAGACCCAGTACTTC. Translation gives CASSPGDRGGETQYF.

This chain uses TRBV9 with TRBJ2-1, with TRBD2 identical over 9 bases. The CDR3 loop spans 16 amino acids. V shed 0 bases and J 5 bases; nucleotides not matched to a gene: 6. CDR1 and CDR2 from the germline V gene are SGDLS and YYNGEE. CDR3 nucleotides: TGTGCCAGCAGCGTAGGAGGCGGGGGGGTAAACAATGAGCAGTTCTTC. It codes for CASSVGGGGVNNEQFF.

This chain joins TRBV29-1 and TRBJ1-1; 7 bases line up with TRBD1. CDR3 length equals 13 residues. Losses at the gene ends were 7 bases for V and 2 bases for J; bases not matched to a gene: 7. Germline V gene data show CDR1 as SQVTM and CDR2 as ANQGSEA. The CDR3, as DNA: TGCAGCGCTTTGGACAGGCTTAACACTGAAGCTTTCTTT. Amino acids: CSALDRLNTEAFF.

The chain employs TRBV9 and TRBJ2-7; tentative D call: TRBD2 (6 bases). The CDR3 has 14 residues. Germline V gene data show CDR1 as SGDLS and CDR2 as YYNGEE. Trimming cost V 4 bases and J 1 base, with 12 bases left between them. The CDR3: CASSTGLRSYEQYF. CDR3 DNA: TGTGCCAGCAGCACGGGACTTCGTTCCTACGAGCAGTACTTC. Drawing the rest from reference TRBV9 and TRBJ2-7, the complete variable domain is DSGVTQTPKHLITATGQRVTLRCSPRSGDLSVYWYQQSLDQGLQFLIQYYNGEERAKGNILERFSAQQFPDLHSELNLSSLELGDSALYFCASSTGLRSYEQYFGPGTRLTVT.

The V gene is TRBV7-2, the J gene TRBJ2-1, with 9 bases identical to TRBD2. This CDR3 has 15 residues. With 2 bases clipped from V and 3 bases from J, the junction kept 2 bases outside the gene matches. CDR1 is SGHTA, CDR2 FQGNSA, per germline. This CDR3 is CASSLLAGYYNEQFF. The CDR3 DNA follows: TGTGCCAGCAGCTTACTAGCGGGGTACTACAATGAGCAGTTCTTC. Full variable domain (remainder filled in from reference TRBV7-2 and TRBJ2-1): GAGVSQSPSNKVTEKGKDVELRCDPISGHTALYWYRQSLGQGLEFLIYFQGNSAPDKSGLPSDRFSAERTGGSVSTLTIQRTQQEDSAVYLCASSLLAGYYNEQFFGPGTRLTVL.

The CDR3 loop is CAWSVKAAVSYEQYF. The DNA of the CDR3 is TGTGCCTGGAGTGTAAAGGCGGCGGTCTCCTACGAGCAGTACTTC. This chain joins TRBV30 and TRBJ2-7; the D is unclear. Germline V CDR1 and CDR2: GTSNPN, SVGIG (reference sequence). V lost 0 bases, J lost 0 bases, and 12 bases lay in between. The CDR3 has 15 residues.

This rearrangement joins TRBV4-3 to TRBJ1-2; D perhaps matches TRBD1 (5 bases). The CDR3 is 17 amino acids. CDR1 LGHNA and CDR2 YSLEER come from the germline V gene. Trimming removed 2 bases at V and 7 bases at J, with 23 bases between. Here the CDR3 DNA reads TGCGCCAGCAGCCAAAGCCCAGGGACGGAGGGACGGCGTGGCTACACCTTC. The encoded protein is CASSQSPGTEGRRGYTF.

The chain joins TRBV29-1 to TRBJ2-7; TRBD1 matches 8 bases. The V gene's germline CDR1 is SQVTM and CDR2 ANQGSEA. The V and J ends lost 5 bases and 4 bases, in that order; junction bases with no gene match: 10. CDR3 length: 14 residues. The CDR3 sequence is CSVCPGQVDYEQYF. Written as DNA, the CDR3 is TGCAGCGTTTGTCCGGGACAGGTGGATTACGAGCAGTACTTC.

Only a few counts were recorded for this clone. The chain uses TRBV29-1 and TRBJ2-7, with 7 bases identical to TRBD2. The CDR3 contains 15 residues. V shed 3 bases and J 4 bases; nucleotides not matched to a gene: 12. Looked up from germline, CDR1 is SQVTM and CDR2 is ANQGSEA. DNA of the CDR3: TGCAGCGTTGAGATAGGGAGGGCTCAACGTTACGAGCAGTACTTC. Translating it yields CSVEIGRAQRYEQYF.

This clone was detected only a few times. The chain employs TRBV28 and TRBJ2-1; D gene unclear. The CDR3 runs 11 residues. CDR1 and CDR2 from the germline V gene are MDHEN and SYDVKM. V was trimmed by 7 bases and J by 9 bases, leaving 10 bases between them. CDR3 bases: TGTGCCAGCATGGCTCGGGTTGAGCAGTTCTTC. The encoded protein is CASMARVEQFF.

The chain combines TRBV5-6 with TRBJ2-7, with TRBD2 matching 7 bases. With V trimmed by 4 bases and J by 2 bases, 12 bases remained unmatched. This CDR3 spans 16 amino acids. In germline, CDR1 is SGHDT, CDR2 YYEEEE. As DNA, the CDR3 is TGTGCCAGCAGCGGGAGACTAGCCCTCCCCACCTACGAGCAGTACTTC. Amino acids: CASSGRLALPTYEQYF. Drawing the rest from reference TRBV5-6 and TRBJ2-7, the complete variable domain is DAGVTQSPTHLIKTRGQQVTLRCSPKSGHDTVSWYQQALGQGPQFIFQYYEEEERQRGNFPDRFSGHQFPNYSSELNVNALLLGDSALYLCASSGRLALPTYEQYFGPGTRLTVT.

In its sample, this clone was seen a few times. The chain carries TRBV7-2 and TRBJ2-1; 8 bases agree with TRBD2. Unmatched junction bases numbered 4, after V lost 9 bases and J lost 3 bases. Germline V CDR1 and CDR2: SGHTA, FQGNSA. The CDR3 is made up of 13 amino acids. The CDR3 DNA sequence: TGTGCCAGTCGGGGGGGCAGCTACAATGAGCAGTTCTTC. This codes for CASRGGSYNEQFF. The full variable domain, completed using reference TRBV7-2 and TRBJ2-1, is GAGVSQSPSNKVTEKGKDVELRCDPISGHTALYWYRQSLGQGLEFLIYFQGNSAPDKSGLPSDRFSAERTGGSVSTLTIQRTQQEDSAVYLCASRGGSYNEQFFGPGTRLTVL.

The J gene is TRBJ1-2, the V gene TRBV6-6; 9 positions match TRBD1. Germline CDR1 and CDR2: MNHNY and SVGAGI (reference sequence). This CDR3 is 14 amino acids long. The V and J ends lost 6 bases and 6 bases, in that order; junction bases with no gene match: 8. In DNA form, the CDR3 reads TGTGCCAGCAGCCAAACTTGGACAGGGGATGGCTACACCTTC. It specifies CASSQTWTGDGYTF.

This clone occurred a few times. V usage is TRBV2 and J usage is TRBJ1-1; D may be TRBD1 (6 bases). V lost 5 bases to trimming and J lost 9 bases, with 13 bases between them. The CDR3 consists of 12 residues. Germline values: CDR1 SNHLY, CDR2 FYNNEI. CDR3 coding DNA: TGTGCCAGCAGTCCCTCAGGGGAAAAAGCTTTCTTT. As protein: CASSPSGEKAFF.

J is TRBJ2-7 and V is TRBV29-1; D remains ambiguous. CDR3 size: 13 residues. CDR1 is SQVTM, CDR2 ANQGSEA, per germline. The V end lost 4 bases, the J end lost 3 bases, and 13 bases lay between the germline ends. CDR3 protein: CSVGRKLGYEQYF. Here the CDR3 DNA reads TGCAGCGTTGGGCGGAAATTAGGCTACGAGCAGTACTTC.

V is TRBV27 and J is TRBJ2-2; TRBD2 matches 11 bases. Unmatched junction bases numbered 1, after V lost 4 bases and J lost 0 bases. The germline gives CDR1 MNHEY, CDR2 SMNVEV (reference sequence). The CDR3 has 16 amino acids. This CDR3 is CASSSSGGSNTGELFF. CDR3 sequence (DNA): TGTGCCAGCAGTTCTAGCGGGGGGTCGAACACCGGGGAGCTGTTTTTT.